This T cell receptor beta chain comes out of a study of cytomegalovirus exposure and HLA in healthy donors. It was with 60 Vbeta and 13 Jbeta primers that the PCR ran. Repertoires were generated with immunoSEQ multiplex PCR, while TCRdb's copy carries only in-frame clones and drops some. The table includes roughly 200,000 clones, approximately 80% detected once. Germline V CDR1 and CDR2: GTSNPN, SVGIG (reference sequence). V gave up 6 bases and J gave up 0 bases, with 14 bases separating them. This CDR3 spans 14 amino acids. General study points: Analyzed later, most CMV-associated TCR beta chains appeared HLA-restricted.

On this clone: Its antigen remains unidentified.

The chain recombines TRBV30 with TRBJ1-1, with D possibly being TRBD1 (6 bases). The source material was PBMCs. The TCR was taken from a middle-aged woman in good health and CMV-seronegative. CDR3 protein: CACGTLSMNTEAFF. CDR3 in DNA: TGTGCCTGTGGGACATTGAGCATGAACACTGAAGCTTTCTTT.